This TCR beta chain stems from a study of blood T cell repertoires in COVID-19. Whole-study context: Samples of COVID-19 (acute and convalescent) were obtained from the United States, Italy and Spain. In each case, the material was cDNA or gDNA derived from T cells, B-cell-depleted T cells, or PBMCs.

This CDR3 comprises 18 residues. Trimming removed 3 bases from V and 0 bases from J; junction bases left unmatched: 6. Germline-derived CDR1 and CDR2 are LNHNV and YYDKDF (reference sequence). Original handling: Amplification of reference gene primers provided the estimated nucleated cell counts. Data came from immunoSEQ multiplex PCR; TCRdb stores just in-frame clones and leaves some out. Clone size and the V and J calls come from that table; the DNA yielded D and trimming. The sample records 150,000 to 200,000 clones, 87% being singletons. The origin of this receptor is a woman aged 45-65 years with acute or convalescent COVID-19. Sequencing was done on a sample of peripheral blood. The chain is built from TRBV15 and TRBJ2-6; 9 bases are a match to TRBD1. The CDR3 nucleotides read TGTGCCACCAGCAGGACAACAGGGGGCGGCTCTGGGGCCAACGTCCTGACTTTC. It encodes CATSRTTGGGSGANVLTF.